This T cell receptor beta chain was sequenced during a study of shared clonotypes between healthy human individuals. This CDR3 region has 15 residues. V gave up 0 bases and J gave up 5 bases, with 14 bases separating them. Germline loops: CDR1 SGDLS, CDR2 YYNGEE. Data came from immunoSEQ multiplex PCR; TCRdb stores just in-frame clones and leaves some out. The sample carries 2,500,000 or so clones, approximately 90% recorded once. Specimen: naive CD4+ T cells sorted from blood. Subset reported: CD45RA+ positively selected. The chain joins TRBV9 to TRBJ2-5; either TRBD1 or TRBD2 may supply D (5 bases each). This receptor was identified in a man between 18 and 35 years old in good health. In DNA, the CDR3 is TGTGCCAGCAGCGTAGCCCCGGGACGGGCGGAGACCCAGTACTTC. Translation: CASSVAPGRAETQYF.